This is a list of T cell receptor beta chains from one sample in a study of blood T cell repertoires in COVID-19. Clones were read by immunoSEQ multiplex PCR, and TCRdb kept only the in-frame ones, dropping some. Of under 450,000 clones in the sample, 89% were seen once. Source material: peripheral blood. The receptors shown here come from a woman between 35 and 50 years old with COVID-19, enrolled during active disease. The CDR3 runs from the conserved cysteine through the conserved F or W. D genes are given only for firm matches. Not all rows give a size; the values are once, few, many and, for expanded clones, a class.

j_call clone_size d_call v_call cdr3_nt cdr3_aa
TRBJ2-7 NA TRBD2 TRBV7-8 TGTGCCAGCAGCCGAGAGGGCGGCGCGGGAGTTTCCTACGAGCAGTACTTC CASSREGGAGVSYEQYF
TRBJ1-2 NA TRBD1 TRBV4-1 TGCGCCAGCAGCCAAGAGCTTCAGGACAGGGTCCACGTCGGGTATGGCTACACCTTC CASSQELQDRVHVGYGYTF
TRBJ2-5 NA NA TRBV5-8 TGTGCCAGCAGCTTGGTTCAGGGGATCCAAGAGACCCAGTACTTC CASSLVQGIQETQYF
TRBJ2-6 NA NA TRBV28 TGTGCCAGCAGTTTATCCCTTCACAGGGTCCTTAATTCTGGGGCCAACGTCCTGACTTTC CASSLSLHRVLNSGANVLTF
TRBJ2-3 once TRBD1 TRBV19 TGTGCCACCCAGGACAGGGCGACTAGCACAGATACGCAGTATTTT CATQDRATSTDTQYF
TRBJ1-2 NA TRBD1 TRBV6-5 TGTGCCAGCAGTTACCCAGCCGGGACAGGCTCCTATGGCTACACCTTC CASSYPAGTGSYGYTF
TRBJ2-1 NA TRBD2 TRBV5-6 TGTGCCAGCAGCCAGTTCTGGACTAGCGGGATGAACCCTCGGTTCTTC CASSQFWTSGMNPRFF
TRBJ2-4 once TRBD1 TRBV7-3 TGTGCCAGCAGCTTAGCCCCACCACAGGGGTTAGCCAAAAACATTCAGTACTTC CASSLAPPQGLAKNIQYF
TRBJ2-7 few TRBD2 TRBV6-2/TRBV6-3 TGTGCCAGCAGCGTCACTAGCGGGGCCCGATTGTCCTACGAGCAGTACTTC CASSVTSGARLSYEQYF
TRBJ2-2 NA TRBD1 TRBV27 TGTGCCAGCAGTTTGGGGACAGGGAGTAGCACCGGGGAGCTGTTTTTT CASSLGTGSSTGELFF
TRBJ1-1 few NA TRBV19 TGTGCCAGCCTACTACAGGGAAACACTGAAGCTTTCTTT CASLLQGNTEAFF
TRBJ1-1 NA NA TRBV7-2 TGTGCCAGCAGCTTAGGTTCCGGGTGGGACACTGAAGCTTTCTTT CASSLGSGWDTEAFF
TRBJ1-4 NA NA TRBV4-3 TGCGCCAGCAGCCGGAAGATAAAGCGGAATGAAAAACTGTTTTTT CASSRKIKRNEKLFF
TRBJ1-1 NA NA TRBV9 TGTGCCAGCAGCGTCAGGGAGGACACTGAAGCTTTCTTT CASSVREDTEAFF
TRBJ1-2 NA TRBD1 TRBV12-3/TRBV12-4 TGTGCCAGCCGGGACAGGGGAGGCTATGGCTACACCTTC CASRDRGGYGYTF
TRBJ2-7 NA TRBD2 TRBV4-1 TGCGCCAGCAGCCAATTCGGCGCGGGGGGCTTAAACTACGAGCAGTACTTC CASSQFGAGGLNYEQYF
TRBJ1-1 NA TRBD1 TRBV7-3 TGTGCCAGCAGCACCTCCGGGACAGGGGGCACTGAAGCTTTCTTT CASSTSGTGGTEAFF
TRBJ1-1 NA TRBD1 TRBV11-1 TGTGCCAGCAGCTTAGGATCTCCCGGGACAGAACTCTTCTTT CASSLGSPGTELFF
TRBJ2-7 NA NA TRBV28 TGTGCCAGCAGTTTTGGGGGAGGTTGGGGGACCTCCTACGAGCAGTACTTC CASSFGGGWGTSYEQYF
TRBJ1-2 NA NA TRBV6-2/TRBV6-3 TGTGCCAGCAGCTCGAGAGAGGCCTATGGCTACACCTTC CASSSREAYGYTF
TRBJ1-5 NA NA TRBV28 TGTGCCAGCACGCAAACAAACGGCAATCAGCCCCAGCATTTT CASTQTNGNQPQHF